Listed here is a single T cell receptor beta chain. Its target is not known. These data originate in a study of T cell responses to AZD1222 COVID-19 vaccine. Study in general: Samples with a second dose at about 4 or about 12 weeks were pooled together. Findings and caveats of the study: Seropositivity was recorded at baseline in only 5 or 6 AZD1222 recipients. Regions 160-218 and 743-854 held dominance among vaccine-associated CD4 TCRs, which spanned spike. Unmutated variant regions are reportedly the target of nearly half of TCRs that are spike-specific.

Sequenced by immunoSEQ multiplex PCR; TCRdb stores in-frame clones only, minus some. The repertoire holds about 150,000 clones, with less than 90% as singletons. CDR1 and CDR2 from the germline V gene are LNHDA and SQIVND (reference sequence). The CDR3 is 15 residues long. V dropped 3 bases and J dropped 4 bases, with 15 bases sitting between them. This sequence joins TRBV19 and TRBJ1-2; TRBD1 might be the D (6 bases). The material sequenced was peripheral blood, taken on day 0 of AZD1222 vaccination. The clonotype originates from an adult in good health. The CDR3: CASSIKLQGGYGYTF. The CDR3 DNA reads TGTGCCAGTAGTATTAAACTACAGGGAGGCTATGGCTACACCTTC.